This TCR beta chain originates from a study of OX40 agonist ivuxolimab in advanced cancers. Profiling relied on immunoSEQ multiplex PCR, and the TCRdb table lists in-frame clones only, not all of them. The table lists some 77,000 clones, approximately 85% of them singletons. CDR3 size: 14 residues. CDR1 and CDR2 (germline): LNHDA, SQIVND (reference sequence). Sequenced material: CD4+ or CD8+ T cells sorted from blood, taken in a trial of the OX40 agonist ivuxolimab. This TCR was recovered from an adult with an advanced solid tumor such as melanoma, head and neck, liver or kidney cancer. This chain connects TRBV19 to TRBJ2-5; the D gene is possibly TRBD2 (5 bases). The end of the DNA fits TRBJ2-7 better, so the J call may be wrong. CDR3: CASSIPGNSPEQYF. DNA of the CDR3: TGTGCCAGTAGTATTCCCGGGAACTCCCCCGAGCAGTACTTC.